The 7 T cell receptor beta chains below come from one sample, sequenced in a study of T cell changes during pregnancy in multiple sclerosis (dated 2019 in TCRdb). The receptor library was made with the immunoSEQ multiplex PCR assay. TCRdb re-hosts the immuneACCESS table, in-frame sequences only. Its copies lack some clones; in the studies checked, an unresolved V gene accounts for under half of them, and the cause for the rest is not known. The sample table records tens of thousands of clones; approximately 94% of these occur just once. Approximately 0.41% of the sample rests with the top ten. The sequences come from CD4+ T cells from peripheral blood mononuclear cells, collected in the second trimester of pregnancy. These receptors all stem from a female donor with multiple sclerosis, enrolled in a pregnancy study.

The chain combines TRBV5-8 with TRBJ2-5, with D maybe TRBD1 (6 bases). Germline CDR1 reads SGHTS; CDR2 reads YDEGEE. This CDR3 is built from 13 residues. V was shortened by 4 bases and J by 4 bases, with 11 bases between the two germline ends. DNA for the CDR3: TGTGCCAGCAGCCTCACAGGGCTAGAGACCCAGTACTTC. Translating it yields CASSLTGLETQYF.

The V call is TRBV7-3, the J call TRBJ1-1; D is unclear. V was pared by 0 bases and J by 1 base, with 9 bases between. The CDR3 has 15 amino acids. Per the germline V gene, CDR1 is SGHTA and CDR2 is FQGTGA. CDR3 protein: CASSLTSTGNTEAFF. In DNA form, the CDR3 reads TGTGCCAGCAGCTTAACGTCGACGGGGAACACTGAAGCTTTCTTT.

The V and J genes are TRBV10-3 and TRBJ2-2; D is perhaps TRBD1 (7 bases). Between the trimmed V and J ends, which lost 2 bases and 6 bases, there was a span of 19 bases. Looked up from germline, CDR1 is ENHRY and CDR2 is SYGVKD. This CDR3 comprises 17 residues. CDR3 protein: CAISETAHSRGAGELFF. The CDR3, as DNA: TGTGCCATCAGTGAGACCGCGCACTCCAGGGGGGCCGGGGAGCTGTTTTTT.

This chain connects TRBV2 to TRBJ1-1; 10 bases match TRBD1. Germline assignment: CDR1 SNHLY and CDR2 FYNNEI. Unmatched junction bases numbered 5, after V lost 2 bases and J lost 5 bases. The CDR3 extends over 15 amino acids. Here the CDR3 DNA reads TGTGCCAGCAGTGAAAATGGACAGGGGGGGACTGAAGCTTTCTTT. It specifies CASSENGQGGTEAFF.

The chain carries TRBV5-1 and TRBJ2-3, with D tentatively TRBD2 (6 bases). There are 14 residues in the CDR3. V was shortened by 4 bases and J by 2 bases, with 11 bases between the two germline ends. The germline V gene encodes CDR1 SGHRS and CDR2 YFSETQ. CDR3 loop: CASSGTFDTDTQYF. The CDR3, as DNA: TGCGCCAGCAGCGGGACTTTCGACACAGATACGCAGTATTTT.

The chain links TRBV15 to TRBJ2-7; perhaps TRBD2 as D (6 bases). V dropped 5 bases and J dropped 7 bases, with 12 bases sitting between them. This CDR3 is built from 12 residues. Germline assignment: CDR1 LNHNV and CDR2 YYDKDF (reference sequence). The DNA for the CDR3 is TGTGCCACCAGCCTGACTAGGGGAGAGCAGTACTTC. Protein product: CATSLTRGEQYF.

V gene TRBV7-3 combines with J gene TRBJ2-3; 8 bases align to TRBD2. V shed 5 bases and J 4 bases; nucleotides not matched to a gene: 11. Germline V lookup: CDR1 SGHTA, CDR2 FQGTGA. The CDR3 sequence is 16 residues long. The CDR3 bases are TGTGCCAGCAGCCCGAGGCGTCGGGGGGGATCAGATACGCAGTATTTT. Protein sequence: CASSPRRRGGSDTQYF.